This T cell receptor beta chain was retrieved from a study of blood T cells in healthy people across ages (dated by TCRdb to about 2015). The study in broad terms: In model experiments, template switching captured about one uniquely barcoded TCR beta cDNA molecule for every two T cells. To track age-related changes in TCR beta repertoire diversity, the study relied on deep sequencing normalized with unique cDNA molecular identifiers. Donors were grouped into four age groups: young (average approximately 16 years), middle-aged (39), aged (over 55) and long-lived (around 80). Two additional independent replicas of 1 million unique cDNA reads from the same blood draw were analyzed for two donors (one aged 18 to 30 and one aged 80 or older). To avoid experimental bias, donors of different ages were randomly spread across the sequencing lanes.

The donors were roughly 40 Caucasian individuals from Russia, aged roughly 6 to 100 years, who were systemically healthy. Around 9.9 milliliters of peripheral blood were collected from each donor into EDTA-treated Vacutainer tubes. Ficoll-Paque density-gradient centrifugation was used to isolate PBMCs, with at least 6.5 million per sample. Trizol reagent was used to extract total RNA from PBMCs, with at least 6 micrograms per sample. For every donor, an aliquot of PBMCs went through flow cytometry to measure the percentages of naive CD45RAhigh/CD27high T cells. Note on this clonotype: No antigen is known for it. Base-call qualities are not available, and no considerably larger clone is one nucleotide away.

V is reduced by 1 base and J by 6 bases, leaving a spacing of 12 bases between them. Including cysteine and phenylalanine, the CDR3 has 14 amino acids. Only the CDR3 portion is preserved as DNA: 42 bases, with reading frame beginning at the first base. The germline V gene gives CDR1 as SGHRS and CDR2 as YFSETQ. Beyond this particular receptor, the publication reports: Conclusive comparison of naive and antigen-experienced compartments was prevented by the profiling of bulk unsorted PBMCs. Observed TCR beta diversity per million T cells fell roughly linearly with age, and a significant reduction was already apparent by age approximately 41. Donor CMV infection status was unknown, potentially confounding age-related changes in expanded clonotypes. Compared with the aged group, the long-lived group had more naive CD4+ T cells, fewer expanded clones and increased TCR diversity, a pattern suggesting age selection. Estimates of total diversity based on one million sequenced T cells were regarded as lower bounds and as underestimates. A strong correlation was found between observed TCR beta diversity and the percentage of naive T cells measured by flow cytometry.

Library prep was done by 5' RACE. The sequencer was an Illumina HiSeq 2500. A second PCR of roughly 6 to 12 cycles was run with a J-beta primer mix and a sample-barcoded 5' primer. A unique molecular identifier was introduced onto each TCR beta cDNA molecule by a template-switch 5' adaptor carrying 12 random nucleotides. Each sample yielded at least 2.5 million CDR3-containing paired-end reads. First-strand cDNA synthesis was performed from all RNA using the Mint cDNA synthesis kit, with priming by a TRBC-specific oligonucleotide. After uracil-DNA glycosylase treatment, a first 18-cycle PCR used universal primers M1SS and BC2_uni_R on all cDNA. Under the source paper's analysis protocol: Each sample was normalized by randomly selecting 1 million high-quality reads, each carrying a distinct molecular identifier. Reads with shared molecular identifiers were discarded instead of being binned into consensus sequences. MiTCR, set to a Q25 quality threshold and the strictest error-elimination algorithm, was used for CDR3 identification, clonotype clustering and error correction. A nonparametric unseen species model with Euler transformation was used to estimate a lower bound on total TCR beta diversity. TCRdb trimmed the raw reads at Q25, called clones with MiXCR and kept productive beta chains. Identical CDR3 proteins give one entry, which carries the most common genes and DNA. The V and J calls, along with clone size, are taken from TCRdb and not from the paper's own processing. This sample holds about 1.6 million distinct CDR3 sequences; around 36% were observed only once. About 11% of the sample is in the top ten clones.

The receptor chain draws on TRBV5-1 and TRBJ2-3, with the D call perhaps TRBD1 or TRBD2, each one matching 5 bases. This clonotype was sampled from a woman aged 25 to 39 in good health. Sequenced input: blood. The CDR3 corresponds to CASSLRDPKDTQYF. The DNA reads as follows: TGCGCCAGCAGCTTGAGGGACCCGAAGGATACGCAGTATTTT.